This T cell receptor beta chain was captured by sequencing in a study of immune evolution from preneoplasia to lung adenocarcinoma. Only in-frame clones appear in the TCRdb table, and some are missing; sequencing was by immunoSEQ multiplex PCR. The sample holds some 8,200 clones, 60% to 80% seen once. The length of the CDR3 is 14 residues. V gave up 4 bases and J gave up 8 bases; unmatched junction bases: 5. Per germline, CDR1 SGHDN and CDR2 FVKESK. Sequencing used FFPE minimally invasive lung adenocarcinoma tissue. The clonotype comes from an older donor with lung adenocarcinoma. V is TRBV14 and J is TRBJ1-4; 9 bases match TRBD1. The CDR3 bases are TGTGCCAGCAGCCCACAGGGGGCAGGGGAAAAACTGTTTTTT. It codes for CASSPQGAGEKLFF.